Each of the 18 T cell receptor beta chains below was sequenced from the same sample in a study of blood T cells in healthy people across ages. For the second PCR, which ran for 7 to 11 cycles, a sample-barcoded 5' primer and a J-beta primer mix were used. TCRdb redid the calling of the 5' RACE reads with MiXCR, one entry per CDR3 protein. The data show more than 1,400,000 distinct CDR3 sequences, around 39% seen once. Sequenced material: blood. These receptors all come from a woman aged 18-29 years in good health.

This chain uses TRBV6-5 with TRBJ2-7, with D possibly TRBD2 on 5 matching bases. V was cut by 5 bases and J by 3 bases, with 11 bases left in between. This CDR3 spans 13 amino acids. CDR1 MNHEY and CDR2 SVGAGI come from the germline V gene. The CDR3 coding sequence is TGTGCCAGCAGTCGCATTCGGGACTACGAGCAGTACTTC. This gives the protein CASSRIRDYEQYF.

This rearrangement joins TRBV7-2 to TRBJ2-5; D may be TRBD1 (6 bases). The germline V gene has CDR1 SGHTA and CDR2 FQGNSA. V lost 5 bases, J lost 1 base, and 17 bases lay in between. The CDR3 consists of 16 residues. CDR3 sequence (DNA): TGTGCCAGCAGCGTATTCTCAGGGGCATTCCAAGAGACCCAGTACTTC. Translation gives CASSVFSGAFQETQYF.

This clonotype was observed a handful of times. This chain connects TRBV3-1 to TRBJ2-6, with TRBD2 matching over 13 bases. The CDR3 sequence is 19 residues long. Germline V gene sequence: CDR1 LGHDT, CDR2 YNNKEL (reference sequence). Trimming took 0 bases from V and 3 from J; bases not matched to a gene: 5. The CDR3 spells CASSQDRGLAGLGANVLTF. CDR3 coding DNA: TGTGCCAGCAGCCAAGATAGGGGACTAGCGGGGCTTGGGGCCAACGTCCTGACTTTC. Full variable domain (remainder filled in from reference TRBV3-1 and TRBJ2-6): DTAVSQTPKYLVTQMGNDKSIKCEQNLGHDTMYWYKQDSKKFLKIMFSYNNKELIINETVPNRFSPKSPDKAHLNLHINSLELGDSAVYFCASSQDRGLAGLGANVLTFGAGSRLTVL.

This chain uses TRBV11-1 with TRBJ1-1; the match to TRBD1 covers 9 bases. CDR1 SGHAT and CDR2 FQDESV come from the germline V gene (reference sequence). The CDR3 is made up of 14 amino acids. V dropped 7 bases and J dropped 3; count of bases not matched to a gene: 6. CDR3 residues: CASNAQGAYTEAFF. The CDR3 DNA is TGTGCCAGCAACGCACAGGGGGCATACACTGAAGCTTTCTTT.

The V call is TRBV29-1, the J call TRBJ2-5; 7 bases are shared with TRBD1. CDR1 and CDR2 (germline): SQVTM, ANQGSEA. The CDR3 runs 14 residues. The CDR3 region is CNAPGTALQETQYF. For the CDR3, the DNA is TGCAACGCCCCGGGGACAGCCTTACAAGAGACCCAGTACTTC.

This chain links TRBV5-1 with TRBJ1-2, with a weak D call TRBD1 (5 bases). Germline loops: CDR1 SGHRS, CDR2 YFSETQ. The V and J ends lost 0 bases and 5 bases respectively, with 17 bases between them. The CDR3 is made up of 16 amino acids. In nucleotides, the CDR3 is TGCGCCAGCAGCTTGGGATCCCAGGGCAGATCATATGGCTACACCTTC. This translates into CASSLGSQGRSYGYTF.

This clonotype appeared a few times. The chain uses TRBV29-1 and TRBJ2-1, with D possibly matching TRBD1 (5 bases). Germline loops: CDR1 SQVTM, CDR2 ANQGSEA. There are 17 residues in the CDR3. The V and J ends lost 1 base and 4 bases respectively, with 20 bases between them. The CDR3 reads CSVEAPPLGQLYNEQFF. The CDR3 nucleotides are TGCAGCGTTGAAGCCCCCCCCCTGGGGCAGTTATACAATGAGCAGTTCTTC.

This clonotype was seen only a few times. The chain combines TRBV7-9 with TRBJ1-2, with D uncertain. CDR1 is SEHNR, CDR2 FQNEAQ, per germline (reference sequence). The CDR3 is 14 residues long. Trimming shortened V by 7 bases and J by 7 bases, and 19 bases separated the two germline ends. CDR3 protein: CASTTDRLSVGYTF. The CDR3 DNA is TGTGCCAGCACCACGGACCGGCTAAGCGTTGGCTACACCTTC.

In this sample, this clonotype turned up a few times. This rearrangement joins TRBV5-1 to TRBJ2-7; possible D gene TRBD1, 5 bases. CDR1 and CDR2 (germline): SGHRS, YFSETQ. Trimming removed 5 bases from V and 7 bases from J, with 10 bases in between. The CDR3 length is 11 residues. Here the CDR3 DNA reads TGCGCCAGCAGTTACCAGGGAGAGCAGTACTTC. Translated, it gives CASSYQGEQYF.

This rearrangement joins TRBV2 to TRBJ2-5; TRBD1 or TRBD2 may be the D gene (5 bases each). The ends were cut back, 7 bases at V and 4 bases at J, with 10 bases in the middle. The CDR3 sequence is 12 residues long. Germline loops: CDR1 SNHLY, CDR2 FYNNEI. The CDR3 DNA reads as TGTGCCAGCACTAGGGACGTAGAGACCCAGTACTTC. This encodes CASTRDVETQYF.

This clonotype was picked up a small number of times. V usage is TRBV6-5 and J usage is TRBJ2-1; D is unresolved. Germline CDR1 reads MNHEY; CDR2 reads SVGAGI. With 0 bases removed from V and 0 bases from J, the gap between germline ends came to 9 bases. This CDR3 spans 16 amino acids. The CDR3 DNA sequence: TGTGCCAGCAGTTACTCTTGGCCTGCCTCCTACAATGAGCAGTTCTTC. As protein: CASSYSWPASYNEQFF.

J is TRBJ2-1 and V is TRBV4-1, with 10 bases that match TRBD2. The V gene's germline CDR1 is MGHRA and CDR2 YSYEKL. After removal of 0 bases from V and 15 bases from J, the junction contained 17 bases not matched to a gene. This CDR3 comprises 17 residues. CDR3 loop: CASSQEATRGLAVPRFF. The CDR3, as DNA: TGCGCCAGCAGCCAAGAGGCCACACGTGGACTAGCGGTGCCCCGGTTCTTC.

This chain links TRBV27 with TRBJ2-3; TRBD2 agrees at 11 bases. The CDR3 has 16 residues. V was clipped by 7 bases and J by 6 bases; unmatched bases: 12. Germline V gives CDR1 MNHEY, CDR2 SMNVEV (reference sequence). The CDR3 sequence is CASIFLAGGGADTQYF. The CDR3 DNA reads TGTGCCAGCATTTTCCTAGCGGGGGGCGGGGCGGATACGCAGTATTTT.

The chain is built from TRBV3-1 and TRBJ1-1; no reliable D call. The length of the CDR3 is 14 residues. V was shortened by 1 base and J by 5 bases, with 11 bases between the two germline ends. Germline CDR1 and CDR2: LGHDT and YNNKEL (reference sequence). CDR3 nucleotide sequence: TGTGCCAGCAGCCAAGTCGGGTTTAATACTGAAGCTTTCTTT. This translates into CASSQVGFNTEAFF.

This clonotype was observed a few times. The rearrangement joins TRBV6-2 or TRBV6-3 to TRBJ2-1; the D is unclear. There are 16 residues in the CDR3. Trimming shortened V by 2 bases and J by 7 bases, and 18 bases separated the two germline ends. Per the germline V gene, CDR1 is MNHEY and CDR2 is SVGEGT. The CDR3 sequence: CASSYGSQPLGNEQFF. In DNA form, the CDR3 reads TGTGCCAGCAGTTACGGATCCCAGCCATTAGGGAATGAGCAGTTCTTC.

The V and J genes are TRBV12-3 or TRBV12-4 and TRBJ2-7; 10 bases agree with TRBD2. The CDR3 contains 13 residues. J gave up 4 bases and V 9 bases, and 6 bases lay outside the gene matches. As DNA, the CDR3 is TGTGCCAGTACGGGACTAGCGCCTTACGAGCAGTACTTC. Translated, it gives CASTGLAPYEQYF.

The chain uses TRBV7-9 and TRBJ1-1; D is undetermined. CDR3 size: 13 residues. Germline V lookup: CDR1 SEHNR, CDR2 FQNEAQ (reference sequence). The V and J ends lost 2 bases and 10 bases respectively, with 14 bases between them. The CDR3, as DNA: TGTGCCAGCAGCTTATCACCCCAGGAGGCAGCTTTCTTT. It encodes CASSLSPQEAAFF.

The chain has TRBV28 and TRBJ2-7; TRBD1 might be the D (5 bases). The germline CDR1 and CDR2 sequences are MDHEN and SYDVKM. This CDR3 comprises 16 residues. V was shortened by 3 bases and J by 0 bases, with 15 bases between the two germline ends. This chain's CDR3 is CASSFPQGRSSYEQYF. The DNA for the CDR3 is TGTGCCAGCAGTTTTCCGCAGGGTAGGAGCTCCTACGAGCAGTACTTC.